The present T cell receptor beta chain was sequenced within a study of T cell responses to AZD1222 COVID-19 vaccine. The repertoire was sequenced with immunoSEQ multiplex PCR; TCRdb's copy has only in-frame clones and lacks some. The repertoire includes 85,000 or so clones, more than 80% of them detected once, and more than 5% sits in the top ten. V was cut by 1 base and J by 2 bases, with 2 bases left in between. The CDR3 consists of 13 residues. The germline gives CDR1 LGHNT, CDR2 FRNRAP. The source of this sequence is an adult in good health. The V gene is TRBV12-5, the J gene TRBJ2-2; no clear D gene. The sequenced sample was peripheral blood, obtained on day 0 of AZD1222 vaccination. CDR3 bases: TGTGCTAGTGGTTTGGGCAACACCGGGGAGCTGTTTTTT. It yields the protein CASGLGNTGELFF. The full variable domain, rest sourced from reference TRBV12-5 and TRBJ2-2, is DARVTQTPRHKVTEMGQEVTMRCQPILGHNTVFWYRQTMMQGLELLAYFRNRAPLDDSGMPKDRFSAEMPDATLATLKIQPSEPRDSAVYFCASGLGNTGELFFGEGSRLTVL.